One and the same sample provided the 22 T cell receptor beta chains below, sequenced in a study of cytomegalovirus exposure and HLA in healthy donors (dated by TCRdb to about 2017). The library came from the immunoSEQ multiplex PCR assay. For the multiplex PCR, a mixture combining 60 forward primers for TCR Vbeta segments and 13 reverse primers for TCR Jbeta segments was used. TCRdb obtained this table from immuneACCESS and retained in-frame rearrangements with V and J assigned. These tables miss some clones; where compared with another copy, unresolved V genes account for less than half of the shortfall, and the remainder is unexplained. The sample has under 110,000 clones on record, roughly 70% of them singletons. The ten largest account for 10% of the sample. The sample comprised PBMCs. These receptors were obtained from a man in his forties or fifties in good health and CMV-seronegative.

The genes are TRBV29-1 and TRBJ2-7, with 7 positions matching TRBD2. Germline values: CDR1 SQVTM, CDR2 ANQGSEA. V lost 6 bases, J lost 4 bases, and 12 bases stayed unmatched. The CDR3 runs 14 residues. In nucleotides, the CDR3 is TGCAGCGTACGCGTCTTCTACGGGGGGTACGAGCAGTACTTC. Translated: CSVRVFYGGYEQYF.

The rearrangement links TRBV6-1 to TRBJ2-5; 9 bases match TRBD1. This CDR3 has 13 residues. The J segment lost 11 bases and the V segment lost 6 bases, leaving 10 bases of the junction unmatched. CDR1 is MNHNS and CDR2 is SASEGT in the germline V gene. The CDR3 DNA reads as TGTGCCAGCAGCCCTGACAGGGGGAGAGAGCAGTACTTC. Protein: CASSPDRGREQYF.

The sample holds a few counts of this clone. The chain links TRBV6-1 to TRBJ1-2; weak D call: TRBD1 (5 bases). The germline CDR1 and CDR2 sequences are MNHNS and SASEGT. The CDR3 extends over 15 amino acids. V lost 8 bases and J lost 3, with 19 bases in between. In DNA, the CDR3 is TGTGCCAGCGATAATACCCGGGGGAAGGACTATGGCTACACCTTC. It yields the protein CASDNTRGKDYGYTF.

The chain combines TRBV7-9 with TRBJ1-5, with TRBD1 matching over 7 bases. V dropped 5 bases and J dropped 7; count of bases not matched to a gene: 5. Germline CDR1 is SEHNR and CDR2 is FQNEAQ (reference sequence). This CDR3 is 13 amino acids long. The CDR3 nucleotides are TGTGCCAGCAGCCCGCAGGGGGTACAGCCCCAGCATTTT. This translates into CASSPQGVQPQHF.

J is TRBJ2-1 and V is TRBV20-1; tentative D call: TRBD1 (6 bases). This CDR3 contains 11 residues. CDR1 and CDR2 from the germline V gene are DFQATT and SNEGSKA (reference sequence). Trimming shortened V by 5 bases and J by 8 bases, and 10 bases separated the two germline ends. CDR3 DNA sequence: TGCAGTGCTCTGGGACACTATGAGCAGTTCTTC. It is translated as CSALGHYEQFF.

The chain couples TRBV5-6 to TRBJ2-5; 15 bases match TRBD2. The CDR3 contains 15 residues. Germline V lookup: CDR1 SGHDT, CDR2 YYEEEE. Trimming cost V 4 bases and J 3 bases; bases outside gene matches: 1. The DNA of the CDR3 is TGTGCCAGCAGCGGGACTAGCGGGGGGAAAGAGACCCAGTACTTC. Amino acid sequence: CASSGTSGGKETQYF.

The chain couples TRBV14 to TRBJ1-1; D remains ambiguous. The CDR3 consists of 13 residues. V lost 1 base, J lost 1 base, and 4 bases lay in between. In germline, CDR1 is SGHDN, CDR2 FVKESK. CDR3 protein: CASSQGANTEAFF. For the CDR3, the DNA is TGTGCCAGCAGCCAAGGGGCGAACACTGAAGCTTTCTTT.

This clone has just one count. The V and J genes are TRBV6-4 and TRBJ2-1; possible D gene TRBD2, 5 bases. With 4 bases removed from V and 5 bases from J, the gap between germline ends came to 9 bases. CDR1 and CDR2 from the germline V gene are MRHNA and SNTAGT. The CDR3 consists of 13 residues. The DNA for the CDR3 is TGTGCCAGCAGTGGGGAGCTGAACAATGAGCAGTTCTTC. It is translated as CASSGELNNEQFF.

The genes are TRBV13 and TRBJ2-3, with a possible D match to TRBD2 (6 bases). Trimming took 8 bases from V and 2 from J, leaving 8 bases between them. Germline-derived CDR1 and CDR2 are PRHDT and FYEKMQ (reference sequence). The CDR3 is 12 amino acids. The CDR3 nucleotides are TGTGCCAGCCGGGGGTCCACAGATACGCAGTATTTT. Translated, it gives CASRGSTDTQYF.

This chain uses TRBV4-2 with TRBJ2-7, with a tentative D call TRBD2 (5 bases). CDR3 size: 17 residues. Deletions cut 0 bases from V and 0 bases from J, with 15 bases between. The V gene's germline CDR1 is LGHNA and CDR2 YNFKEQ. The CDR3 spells CASSQDRRTDSSYEQYF. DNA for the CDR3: TGTGCCAGCAGCCAAGATAGGAGGACGGATAGCTCCTACGAGCAGTACTTC.

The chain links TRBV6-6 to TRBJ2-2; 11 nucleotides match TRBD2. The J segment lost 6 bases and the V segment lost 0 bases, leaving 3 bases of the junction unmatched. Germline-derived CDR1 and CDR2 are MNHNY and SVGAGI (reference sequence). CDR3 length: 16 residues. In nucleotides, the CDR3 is TGTGCCAGCAGTTACTCGACTAGCGGGGTGTCCGGGGAGCTGTTTTTT. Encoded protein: CASSYSTSGVSGELFF.

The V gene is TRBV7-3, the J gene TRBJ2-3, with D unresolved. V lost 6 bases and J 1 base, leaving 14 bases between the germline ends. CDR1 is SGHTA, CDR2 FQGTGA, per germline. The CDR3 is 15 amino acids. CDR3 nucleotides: TGTGCCAGCAGGAAAAGTGGCTCAGGCACAGATACGCAGTATTTT. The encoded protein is CASRKSGSGTDTQYF. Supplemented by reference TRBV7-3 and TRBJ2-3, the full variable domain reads GAGVSQTPSNKVTEKGKYVELRCDPISGHTALYWYRQSLGQGPEFLIYFQGTGAADDSGLPNDRFFAVRPEGSVSTLKIQRTERGDSAVYLCASRKSGSGTDTQYFGPGTRLTVL.

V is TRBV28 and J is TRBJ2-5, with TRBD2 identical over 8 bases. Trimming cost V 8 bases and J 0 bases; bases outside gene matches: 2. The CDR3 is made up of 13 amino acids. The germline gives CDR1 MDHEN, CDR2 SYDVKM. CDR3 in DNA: TGTGCCAGCGGAGCGGGGGACCAAGAGACCCAGTACTTC. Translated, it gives CASGAGDQETQYF.

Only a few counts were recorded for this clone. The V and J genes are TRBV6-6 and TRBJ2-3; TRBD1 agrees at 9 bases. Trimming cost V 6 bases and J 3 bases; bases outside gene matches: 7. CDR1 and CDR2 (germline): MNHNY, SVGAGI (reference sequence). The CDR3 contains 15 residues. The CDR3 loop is CASSGGQGITDTQYF. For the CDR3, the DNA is TGTGCCAGCAGCGGGGGACAGGGTATAACAGATACGCAGTATTTT.

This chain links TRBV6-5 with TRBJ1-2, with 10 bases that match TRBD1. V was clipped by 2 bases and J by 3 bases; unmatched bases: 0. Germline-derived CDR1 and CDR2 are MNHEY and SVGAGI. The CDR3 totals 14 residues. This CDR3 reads CASSYGQGDYGYTF. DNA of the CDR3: TGTGCCAGCAGTTACGGACAGGGGGACTATGGCTACACCTTC.

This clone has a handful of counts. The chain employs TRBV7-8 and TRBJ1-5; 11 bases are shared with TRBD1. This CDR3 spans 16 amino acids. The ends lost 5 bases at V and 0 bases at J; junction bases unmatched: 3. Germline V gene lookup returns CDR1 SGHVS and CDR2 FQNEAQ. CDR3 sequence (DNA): TGTGCCAGCAGCCTAGGACAGGGGGCTAGCAATCAGCCCCAGCATTTT. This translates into CASSLGQGASNQPQHF. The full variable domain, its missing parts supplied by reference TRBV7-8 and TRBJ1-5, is GAGVSQSPRYKVAKRGQDVALRCDPISGHVSLFWYQQALGQGPEFLTYFQNEAQLDKSGLPSDRFFAERPEGSVSTLKIQRTQQEDSAVYLCASSLGQGASNQPQHFGDGTRLSIL.

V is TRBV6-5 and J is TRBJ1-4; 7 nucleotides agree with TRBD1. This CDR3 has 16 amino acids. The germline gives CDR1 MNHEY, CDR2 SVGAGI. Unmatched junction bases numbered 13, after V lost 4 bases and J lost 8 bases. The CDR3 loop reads CASSCSTGGGQEKLFF. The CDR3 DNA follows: TGTGCCAGCAGTTGCTCGACGGGGGGGGGACAGGAAAAACTGTTTTTT.

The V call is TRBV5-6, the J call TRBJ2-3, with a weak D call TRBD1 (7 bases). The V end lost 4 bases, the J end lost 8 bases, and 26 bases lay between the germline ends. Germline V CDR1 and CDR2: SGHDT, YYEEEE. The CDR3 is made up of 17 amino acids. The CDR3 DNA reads TGTGCCAGCAGCCGGACCCCCGGACAGGTTGAGGGAGGTACGCAGTATTTT. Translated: CASSRTPGQVEGGTQYF.

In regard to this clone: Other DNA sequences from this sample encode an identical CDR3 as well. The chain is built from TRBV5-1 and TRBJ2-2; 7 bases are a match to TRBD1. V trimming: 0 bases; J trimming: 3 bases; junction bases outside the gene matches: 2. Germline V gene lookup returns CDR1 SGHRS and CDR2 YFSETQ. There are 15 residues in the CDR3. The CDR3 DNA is TGCGCCAGCAGCTTGGAGGGGGCCGACACCGGGGAGCTGTTTTTT. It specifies CASSLEGADTGELFF.

CDR3 nucleotide sequence: TGTGCCTGGAGTGTACTGAATTATGGCTACACCTTC. Translation: CAWSVLNYGYTF. The chain is built from TRBV30 and TRBJ1-2; D uncertain. This CDR3 region has 12 residues. CDR1 is GTSNPN, CDR2 SVGIG, per germline (reference sequence). V dropped 0 bases and J dropped 5 bases, with 7 bases sitting between them.

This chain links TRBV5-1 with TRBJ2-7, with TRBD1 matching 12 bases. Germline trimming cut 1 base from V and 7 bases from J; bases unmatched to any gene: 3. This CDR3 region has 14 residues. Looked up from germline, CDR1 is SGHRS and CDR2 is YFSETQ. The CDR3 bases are TGCGCCAGCAGCTTGCGGGACAGGGGGCGGGAGCAGTACTTC. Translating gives CASSLRDRGREQYF.

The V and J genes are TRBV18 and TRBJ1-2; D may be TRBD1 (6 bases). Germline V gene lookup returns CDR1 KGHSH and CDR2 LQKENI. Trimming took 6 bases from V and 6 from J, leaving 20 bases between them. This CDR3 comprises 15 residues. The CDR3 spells CASSPTQRGKDGYTF. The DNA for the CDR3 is TGTGCCAGCTCCCCGACCCAAAGGGGGAAGGATGGCTACACCTTC.